Listed below are T cell receptor beta chains from one sample, sequenced in a study of human T cells and chemical hapten exposure. Using its own MiXCR run on the RACE reads, TCRdb lists one record per CDR3 protein. The data hold a few hundred thousand distinct CDR3 sequences, with roughly 7.7% observed a single time. Sequencing was performed on whole blood, taken in connection with sensitization to the hapten diphenylcyclopropenone (DPC). These receptors were obtained from a man aged 18 to 29 with alopecia areata. Some clones in this sample may be carry-over from other donors' samples. Both conserved end residues are part of each CDR3. D genes are given only for firm matches. The size field is filled for only some rows; it gives once, few, many or a size class.

j_call: TRBJ1-3
d_call: -
clone_size: few
v_call: TRBV7-9
cdr3_aa: CASSQGERGSGNTIYF
cdr3_nt: TGTGCCAGCAGCCAAGGGGAGCGGGGCTCTGGAAACACCATATATTTT

j_call: TRBJ2-5
d_call: -
clone_size: -
v_call: TRBV2
cdr3_aa: CASMLGGLETQYF
cdr3_nt: TGTGCCAGCATGCTTGGGGGCCTAGAGACCCAGTACTTC

j_call: TRBJ2-1
d_call: -
clone_size: -
v_call: TRBV10-1
cdr3_aa: CASSELMNEQFF
cdr3_nt: TGCGCCAGCTCTGAGTTAATGAATGAGCAGTTCTTC

j_call: TRBJ1-1
d_call: -
clone_size: -
v_call: TRBV6-2/TRBV6-3
cdr3_aa: CASSYTGWTEAFF
cdr3_nt: TGTGCCAGCAGTTACACGGGGTGGACTGAAGCTTTCTTT

j_call: TRBJ2-6
d_call: -
clone_size: many
v_call: TRBV28
cdr3_aa: CASTALGSGANVLTF
cdr3_nt: TGTGCCAGCACCGCTTTGGGCTCTGGGGCCAACGTCCTGACTTTC

j_call: TRBJ1-6
d_call: -
clone_size: many
v_call: TRBV6-6
cdr3_aa: CASSYELASYNSPLHF
cdr3_nt: TGTGCCAGCAGTTACGAGCTCGCCTCCTATAATTCACCCCTCCACTTT

j_call: TRBJ2-1
d_call: -
clone_size: few
v_call: TRBV4-3
cdr3_aa: CASSQYPTGNEQFF
cdr3_nt: TGCGCCAGCAGCCAGTACCCCACAGGGAATGAGCAGTTCTTC

j_call: TRBJ2-1
d_call: -
clone_size: few
v_call: TRBV5-1
cdr3_aa: CASSFGVRDEQFF
cdr3_nt: TGCGCCAGCAGCTTTGGAGTTAGGGATGAGCAGTTCTTC

j_call: TRBJ1-2
d_call: -
clone_size: many
v_call: TRBV28
cdr3_aa: CASSPTLPYGYTF
cdr3_nt: TGTGCCAGCAGTCCGACACTCCCCTATGGCTACACCTTC

j_call: TRBJ2-5
d_call: -
clone_size: -
v_call: TRBV21-1
cdr3_aa: CASTYIGGARGQETQYF
cdr3_nt: TGTGCCAGCACCTACATCGGGGGGGCTCGGGGCCAAGAGACCCAGTACTTC

j_call: TRBJ1-4
d_call: -
clone_size: few
v_call: TRBV6-2/TRBV6-3
cdr3_aa: CASTQDSTNEKLFF
cdr3_nt: TGTGCCAGCACGCAGGACTCAACTAATGAAAAACTGTTTTTT

j_call: TRBJ1-4
d_call: TRBD1
clone_size: -
v_call: TRBV7-9
cdr3_aa: CASNRDRGIEKLFF
cdr3_nt: TGTGCCAGCAATAGGGACAGGGGAATCGAAAAACTGTTTTTT

j_call: TRBJ2-7
d_call: -
clone_size: -
v_call: TRBV6-1
cdr3_aa: CASSERGPYEQYF
cdr3_nt: TGTGCCAGCAGTGAACGGGGCCCCTACGAGCAGTACTTC

j_call: TRBJ2-5
d_call: TRBD2
clone_size: few
v_call: TRBV9
cdr3_aa: CASGRGGEGLAETQYF
cdr3_nt: TGTGCCAGCGGTCGGGGGGGCGAAGGTTTGGCAGAGACCCAGTACTTC

j_call: TRBJ1-4
d_call: -
clone_size: many
v_call: TRBV6-5
cdr3_aa: CASSFLSRGEKLFF
cdr3_nt: TGTGCCAGCAGTTTCCTCAGTAGGGGTGAAAAACTGTTTTTT

j_call: TRBJ1-5
d_call: -
clone_size: few
v_call: TRBV5-1
cdr3_aa: CASSPEDPSNQPQHF
cdr3_nt: TGCGCCAGCAGCCCGGAGGACCCTAGCAATCAGCCCCAGCATTTT

j_call: TRBJ1-1
d_call: -
clone_size: many
v_call: TRBV29-1
cdr3_aa: CSVEGPGTDTEAFF
cdr3_nt: TGCAGCGTTGAAGGGCCCGGGACGGACACTGAAGCTTTCTTT

j_call: TRBJ2-1
d_call: -
clone_size: -
v_call: TRBV14
cdr3_aa: CASSQERNYYNEQFF
cdr3_nt: TGTGCCAGCAGCCAAGAGCGTAACTACTACAATGAGCAGTTCTTC

j_call: TRBJ1-3
d_call: -
clone_size: -
v_call: TRBV20-1
cdr3_aa: CSARPAGGNTIYF
cdr3_nt: TGCAGTGCTAGGCCGGCAGGGGGAAACACCATATATTTT

j_call: TRBJ2-3
d_call: -
clone_size: many
v_call: TRBV4-3
cdr3_aa: CASSQDSGGTDTQYF
cdr3_nt: TGCGCCAGCAGCCAAGATTCGGGGGGCACAGATACGCAGTATTTT

j_call: TRBJ1-3
d_call: -
clone_size: -
v_call: TRBV6-5
cdr3_aa: CASSYGGASGNTIYF
cdr3_nt: TGTGCCAGCAGTTACGGGGGGGCTTCTGGAAACACCATATATTTT

j_call: TRBJ2-3
d_call: TRBD2
clone_size: few
v_call: TRBV4-2
cdr3_aa: CASSPIGTSGGPGTDTQYF
cdr3_nt: TGTGCCAGCAGCCCGATCGGGACTAGCGGGGGGCCAGGCACAGATACGCAGTATTTT

j_call: TRBJ2-1
d_call: -
clone_size: -
v_call: TRBV6-5
cdr3_aa: CASSSRDFHNEQFF
cdr3_nt: TGTGCCAGCAGTTCCCGGGACTTTCACAATGAGCAGTTCTTC

j_call: TRBJ1-5
d_call: -
clone_size: many
v_call: TRBV12-3/TRBV12-4
cdr3_aa: CASSFDRRDQPQHF
cdr3_nt: TGTGCCAGCAGTTTTGACAGAAGAGATCAGCCCCAGCATTTT

j_call: TRBJ2-1
d_call: -
clone_size: -
v_call: TRBV4-1
cdr3_aa: CASSQTRGSYNEQFF
cdr3_nt: TGCGCCAGCAGCCAGACCAGGGGTTCCTACAATGAGCAGTTCTTC

j_call: TRBJ2-1
d_call: -
clone_size: -
v_call: TRBV3-1
cdr3_aa: CASSPARNEQFF
cdr3_nt: TGTGCCAGCAGCCCCGCCCGGAATGAGCAGTTCTTC

j_call: TRBJ2-2
d_call: TRBD1
clone_size: few
v_call: TRBV7-9
cdr3_aa: CASSSRRQGDFGGELFF
cdr3_nt: TGTGCCAGCAGCTCCAGGCGACAGGGGGATTTTGGCGGGGAGCTGTTTTTT

j_call: TRBJ2-2
d_call: -
clone_size: few
v_call: TRBV3-1
cdr3_aa: CASSQDAWTGELFF
cdr3_nt: TGTGCCAGCAGCCAAGATGCGTGGACCGGGGAGCTGTTTTTT

j_call: TRBJ1-2
d_call: -
clone_size: few
v_call: TRBV6-2/TRBV6-3
cdr3_aa: CASSYSVGVSGYTF
cdr3_nt: TGTGCCAGCAGTTACTCGGTTGGGGTGAGCGGCTACACCTTC

j_call: TRBJ2-6
d_call: -
clone_size: many
v_call: TRBV6-6
cdr3_aa: CASSTPGANVLTF
cdr3_nt: TGTGCCAGCAGTACTCCTGGGGCCAACGTCCTGACTTTC